This passage covers 2 T cell receptor beta chains from one sample sequenced in a study of blood T cell repertoires in COVID-19. TCRdb's table, derived via immunoSEQ multiplex PCR, lists solely in-frame clones and lacks some. The repertoire includes more than 70,000 clones, 85% of them detected once, and 3.8% sits in the top ten. Sequencing input: peripheral blood. The receptors stem from a man aged 60 to 69 with acute or convalescent COVID-19.

The chain has TRBV6-5 and TRBJ1-5, with a possible D match to TRBD1 (5 bases). The CDR3 is 13 amino acids. Between the trimmed V and J ends, which lost 5 bases and 3 bases, there was a span of 8 bases. Germline loops: CDR1 MNHEY, CDR2 SVGAGI. The CDR3 reads CASSRQNNQPQHF. CDR3 nucleotides: TGTGCCAGCAGTCGACAGAACAATCAGCCCCAGCATTTT.

The chain carries TRBV25-1 and TRBJ2-1, with D perhaps matching TRBD2 (5 bases). V was trimmed by 1 base and J by 4 bases, leaving 14 bases between them. In germline, CDR1 is MGHDK, CDR2 SYGVNS. CDR3 size: 16 residues. CDR3 nucleotide sequence: TGTGCCAGCAGTGAATCGAGTGAGGGTCGGTACAATGAGCAGTTCTTC. It encodes CASSESSEGRYNEQFF. Based on the CDR3 plus reference TRBV25-1 and TRBJ2-1, the full variable domain is EADIYQTPRYLVIGTGKKITLECSQTMGHDKMYWYQQDPGMELHLIHYSYGVNSTEKGDLSSESTVSRIRTEHFPLTLESARPSHTSQYLCASSESSEGRYNEQFFGPGTRLTVL.